This passage covers 17 T cell receptor beta chains from one sample sequenced in a study of OX40 agonist ivuxolimab in advanced cancers. Profiled with immunoSEQ multiplex PCR; TCRdb holds only in-frame clones, not every one. Of 45,000 to 65,000 clones detected, 80% to 85% appear once; the ten largest clones hold about 3.1%. The sequenced sample was CD4+ or CD8+ T cells sorted from blood, obtained in a trial of the OX40 agonist ivuxolimab. The receptors come from an adult with an advanced solid tumor such as melanoma, head and neck, liver or kidney cancer.

The V gene is TRBV6-5, the J gene TRBJ2-7; the D gene could be TRBD1 or TRBD2 (6 bases each). V lost 5 bases and J lost 0, with 14 bases in between. The CDR3 length is 15 residues. Germline V CDR1 and CDR2: MNHEY, SVGAGI. CDR3 bases: TGTGCCAGCAGTAAAGAGGGGGGTCCCTCCTACGAGCAGTACTTC. Translation gives CASSKEGGPSYEQYF.

The chain carries TRBV2 and TRBJ2-6; 8 bases map to TRBD1. Germline V gene sequence: CDR1 SNHLY, CDR2 FYNNEI. CDR3 length: 15 residues. Trimming took 5 bases from V and 4 from J; bases not matched to a gene: 4. CDR3 nucleotide sequence: TGTGCCAGCAGTAGACAGGGGCGCGGGGCCAACGTCCTGACTTTC. As protein: CASSRQGRGANVLTF.

This clone appeared a few times. The chain couples TRBV2 to TRBJ2-7; D possibly corresponds to TRBD2 (6 bases). The germline V and J ends were trimmed by 2 bases and 6 bases, with 14 bases remaining between them. This CDR3 is 14 amino acids long. In germline, CDR1 is SNHLY, CDR2 FYNNEI. As DNA, the CDR3 is TGTGCCAGCAGTGAAACACGGACCGGGAGCGAGCAGTACTTC. This translates into CASSETRTGSEQYF.

CDR3 protein: CASGPRGGGATDTQYF. The CDR3 bases are TGTGCTAGTGGTCCCCGTGGCGGGGGGGCGACAGATACGCAGTATTTT. The chain joins TRBV12-5 to TRBJ2-3, with 9 bases identical to TRBD2. Germline-derived CDR1 and CDR2 are LGHNT and FRNRAP. Trimming took 5 bases from V and 3 from J; bases not matched to a gene: 9. The CDR3 totals 16 residues.

This chain joins TRBV6-1 and TRBJ2-1, with D possibly matching TRBD1 (6 bases). Trimming cost V 6 bases and J 9 bases, with 12 bases left between them. The CDR3 is made up of 12 amino acids. Germline lookup yields CDR1 MNHNS and CDR2 SASEGT. The CDR3 reads CASRSTGFEQFF. CDR3 coding DNA: TGTGCCAGCAGGTCTACAGGGTTTGAGCAGTTCTTC.

This chain joins TRBV13 and TRBJ2-7; TRBD2 aligns across 11 bases. Germline lookup yields CDR1 PRHDT and CDR2 FYEKMQ (reference sequence). The CDR3 has 15 residues. Trimming cost V 5 bases and J 5 bases; bases outside gene matches: 8. The DNA for the CDR3 is TGTGCCAGCAGCATAAGGCTAGCGGGGGGAGACGAGCAGTACTTC. Protein sequence: CASSIRLAGGDEQYF.

The chain combines TRBV7-9 with TRBJ2-3, with no clear D. Germline CDR1 SEHNR, CDR2 FQNEAQ (reference sequence). Trimming removed 1 base at V and 0 bases at J, with 8 bases between. The CDR3 runs to 15 residues. DNA of the CDR3: TGTGCCAGCAGCTTAGGAACGGCTAGCACAGATACGCAGTATTTT. Residues: CASSLGTASTDTQYF.

The genes are TRBV7-9 and TRBJ2-1; D is perhaps TRBD2 (5 bases). Germline V CDR1 and CDR2: SEHNR, FQNEAQ (reference sequence). Trimming left V 5 bases short and J 8 bases short, with 22 bases between. This CDR3 is built from 16 residues. The CDR3 nucleotides are TGTGCCAGCAGCCCTCTGGAAGGCCCCCCGGGATATGAGCAGTTCTTC. It encodes CASSPLEGPPGYEQFF.

This chain joins TRBV7-9 and TRBJ1-1, with no clear D. Germline values: CDR1 SEHNR, CDR2 FQNEAQ (reference sequence). This CDR3 has 14 residues. Trimming shortened V by 2 bases and J by 0 bases, and 7 bases separated the two germline ends. The CDR3 is CASSLYGVNTEAFF. CDR3 DNA sequence: TGTGCCAGCAGCTTATACGGAGTGAACACTGAAGCTTTCTTT.

The rearrangement uses TRBV5-1 and TRBJ2-3; 11 nucleotides match TRBD2. The CDR3 has 15 amino acids. The germline V gene encodes CDR1 SGHRS and CDR2 YFSETQ. The trim removed 2 bases at V and 4 bases at J, leaving 3 bases unmatched. The CDR3 DNA reads as TGCGCCAGCAGCTTTAGCGGGGGGGCATCAGATACGCAGTATTTT. Amino acids: CASSFSGGASDTQYF.

The V gene is TRBV6-1, the J gene TRBJ2-1, with 11 bases lining up with TRBD2. Germline trimming cut 4 bases from V and 9 bases from J; bases unmatched to any gene: 11. CDR1 and CDR2 from the germline V gene are MNHNS and SASEGT. The CDR3 length is 16 residues. CDR3 sequence reads: CASSARFSGGAGEQFF. The CDR3 nucleotides read TGTGCCAGCAGTGCTAGATTTAGCGGGGGGGCCGGTGAGCAGTTCTTC.

The rearrangement joins TRBV5-1 to TRBJ1-2; no firm D call. Germline V gene sequence: CDR1 SGHRS, CDR2 YFSETQ. Trimming stripped 4 bases from V and 0 bases from J, with 7 bases between. This CDR3 is built from 13 residues. CDR3 in amino acids: CASSPGPNYGYTF. In nucleotides, the CDR3 is TGCGCCAGCAGCCCGGGCCCTAACTATGGCTACACCTTC.

This clone appeared once. V and J are TRBV11-3 and TRBJ2-7; perhaps TRBD1 as D (6 bases). Germline V gives CDR1 SGHNT, CDR2 YENEEA. Deletions cut 5 bases from V and 2 bases from J, with 13 bases between. The CDR3 spans 14 residues. The CDR3: CASSPGDGPYEQYF. The CDR3 nucleotides read TGTGCCAGCAGCCCAGGGGACGGACCCTACGAGCAGTACTTC.

The chain recombines TRBV15 with TRBJ1-5; D not certain. CDR3 size: 12 residues. CDR1 is LNHNV and CDR2 is YYDKDF in the germline V gene (reference sequence). V lost 8 bases and J lost 5, with 10 bases in between. CDR3 sequence (DNA): TGTGCCACCGGCCCCCCACATCAGCCCCAGCATTTT. Protein sequence: CATGPPHQPQHF.

V and J are TRBV5-1 and TRBJ2-5; D is possibly TRBD1 (6 bases). The CDR3 has 15 residues. Trimming removed 4 bases at V and 4 bases at J, with 17 bases between. In germline, CDR1 is SGHRS, CDR2 YFSETQ. CDR3 sequence (DNA): TGCGCCAGCAGCCCGCGGACAGACCGGGTAGAGACCCAGTACTTC. Translation gives CASSPRTDRVETQYF.

The chain uses TRBV5-1 and TRBJ1-2; a possible D gene is TRBD1 (6 bases). Between the trimmed V and J ends, which lost 4 bases and 2 bases, there was a span of 15 bases. This CDR3 has 15 amino acids. CDR1 and CDR2 from the germline V gene are SGHRS and YFSETQ. CDR3 residues: CASSLDPDRNYGYTF. As DNA, the CDR3 is TGCGCCAGCAGCCTCGACCCTGACAGGAACTATGGCTACACCTTC.

The rearrangement uses TRBV9 and TRBJ1-3, with no clear D. V gave up 3 bases and J gave up 4 bases, with 20 bases separating them. Germline values: CDR1 SGDLS, CDR2 YYNGEE. The CDR3 runs 17 residues. CDR3 residues: CASSAPVSGGGGNTIYF. The CDR3, as DNA: TGTGCCAGCAGCGCCCCGGTGTCCGGAGGTGGGGGAAACACCATATATTTT.